The TCR beta chain described here comes from a study of cytomegalovirus exposure and HLA in healthy donors. Findings and caveats of the study: Cytomegalovirus association was listed for about 180 TCR beta chains.

Comment on this clone: Its antigen is unidentified.

Germline V CDR1 and CDR2: SGHTS, YDEGEE. Losses at the gene ends were 3 bases for V and 5 bases for J; bases not matched to a gene: 6. The CDR3 totals 16 residues. In the PCR, 60 Vbeta and 13 Jbeta primers were used. Generated by immunoSEQ multiplex PCR, the TCRdb table keeps only in-frame clones and is missing some. Seen here are 100,000 to 150,000 clones, about 83% observed once, and the top ten hold 0.95% to 1.5%. Sequencing was carried out using PBMCs. This receptor was obtained from a girl aged 2-10 years in good health and CMV-seronegative. V gene TRBV5-8 combines with J gene TRBJ2-5; 14 nucleotides agree with TRBD2. The CDR3 is CASSWGTSGSIETQYF. DNA for the CDR3: TGTGCCAGCAGCTGGGGGACTAGCGGGAGTATCGAGACCCAGTACTTC.